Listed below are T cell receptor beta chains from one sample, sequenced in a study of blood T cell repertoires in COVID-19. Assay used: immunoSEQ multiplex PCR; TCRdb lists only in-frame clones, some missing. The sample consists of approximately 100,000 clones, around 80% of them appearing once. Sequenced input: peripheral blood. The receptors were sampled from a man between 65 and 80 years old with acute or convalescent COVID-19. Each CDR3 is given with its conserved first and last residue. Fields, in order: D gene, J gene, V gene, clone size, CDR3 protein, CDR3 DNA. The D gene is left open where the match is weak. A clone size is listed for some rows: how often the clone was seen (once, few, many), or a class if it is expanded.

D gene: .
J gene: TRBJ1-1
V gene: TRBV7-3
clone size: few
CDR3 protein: CASGLSMNTEAFF
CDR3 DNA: TGTGCCAGCGGACTTTCAATGAACACTGAAGCTTTCTTT

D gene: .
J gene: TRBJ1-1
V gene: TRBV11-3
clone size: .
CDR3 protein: CASSLGGNTEAFF
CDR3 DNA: TGTGCCAGCAGCTTAGGCGGGAACACTGAAGCTTTCTTT

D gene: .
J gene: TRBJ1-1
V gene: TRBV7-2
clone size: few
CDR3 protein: CASSFWGRNTEAFF
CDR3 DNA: TGTGCCAGCAGCTTCTGGGGCAGGAACACTGAAGCTTTCTTT

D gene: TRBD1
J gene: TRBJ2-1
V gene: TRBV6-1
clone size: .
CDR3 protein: CASSDRDRGDNEQFF
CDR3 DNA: TGTGCCAGCAGTGACCGGGACAGGGGCGACAATGAGCAGTTCTTC

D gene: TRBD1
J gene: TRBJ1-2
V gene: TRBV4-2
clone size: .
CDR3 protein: CASSQDEGQGFWGYTF
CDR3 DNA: TGTGCCAGCAGCCAAGATGAGGGACAGGGTTTTTGGGGCTACACCTTC

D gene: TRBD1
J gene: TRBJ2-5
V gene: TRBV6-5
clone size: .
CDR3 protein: CASSRDRGETQYF
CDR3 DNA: TGTGCCAGCAGTCGGGACAGGGGGGAGACCCAGTACTTC

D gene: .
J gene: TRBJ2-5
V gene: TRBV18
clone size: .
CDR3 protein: CASSPPSGWETQYF
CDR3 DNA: TGTGCCAGCTCACCACCGTCGGGTTGGGAGACCCAGTACTTC

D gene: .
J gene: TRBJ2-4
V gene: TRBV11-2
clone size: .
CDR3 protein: CASSLFQKNIQYF
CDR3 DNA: TGTGCCAGCAGCTTATTCCAGAAAAACATTCAGTACTTC

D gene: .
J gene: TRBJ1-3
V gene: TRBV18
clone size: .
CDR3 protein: CASSLTLQGPGDTIYF
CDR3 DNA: TGTGCCAGCTCACTGACTCTACAGGGCCCCGGTGACACCATATATTTT

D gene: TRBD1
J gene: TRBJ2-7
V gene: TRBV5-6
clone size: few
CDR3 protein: CASSPEGQSSYEQYF
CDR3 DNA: TGTGCCAGCAGCCCCGAGGGACAGAGCTCCTACGAGCAGTACTTC

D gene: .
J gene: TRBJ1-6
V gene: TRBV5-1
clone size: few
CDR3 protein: CASSLERANSPLHF
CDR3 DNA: TGCGCCAGCAGCTTGGAGCGGGCGAATTCACCCCTCCACTTT

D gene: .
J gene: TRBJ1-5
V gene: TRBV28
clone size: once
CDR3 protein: CASGGGPNQPQHF
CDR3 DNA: TGTGCCAGCGGGGGGGGGCCCAATCAGCCCCAGCATTTT

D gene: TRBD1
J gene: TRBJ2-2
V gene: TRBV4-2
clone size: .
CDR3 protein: CASSQRGTGPNTGELFF
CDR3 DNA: TGTGCCAGCAGCCAGAGAGGGACAGGGCCGAACACCGGGGAGCTGTTTTTT

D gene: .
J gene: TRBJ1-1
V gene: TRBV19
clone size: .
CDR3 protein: CASSYEGVNTEAFF
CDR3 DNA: TGTGCCAGTAGTTATGAGGGAGTGAACACTGAAGCTTTCTTT

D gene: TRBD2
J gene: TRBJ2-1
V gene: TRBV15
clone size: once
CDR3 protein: CATSSPGLADYNEQFF
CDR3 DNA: TGTGCCACCAGCAGTCCCGGACTAGCGGATTACAATGAGCAGTTCTTC

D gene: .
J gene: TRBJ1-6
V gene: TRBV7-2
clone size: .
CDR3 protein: CASSPRGWDHIGSPLHF
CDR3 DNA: TGTGCCAGCAGCCCCAGGGGTTGGGACCATATTGGTTCACCCCTCCACTTT

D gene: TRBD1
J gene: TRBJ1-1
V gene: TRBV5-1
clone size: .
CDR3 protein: CASSSTGTETEAFF
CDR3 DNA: TGCGCCAGCAGCTCGACAGGGACGGAAACTGAAGCTTTCTTT

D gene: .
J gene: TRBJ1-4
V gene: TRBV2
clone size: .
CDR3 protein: CASRLTAGNEKLFF
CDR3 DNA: TGTGCCAGCCGTTTAACCGCCGGGAATGAAAAACTGTTTTTT